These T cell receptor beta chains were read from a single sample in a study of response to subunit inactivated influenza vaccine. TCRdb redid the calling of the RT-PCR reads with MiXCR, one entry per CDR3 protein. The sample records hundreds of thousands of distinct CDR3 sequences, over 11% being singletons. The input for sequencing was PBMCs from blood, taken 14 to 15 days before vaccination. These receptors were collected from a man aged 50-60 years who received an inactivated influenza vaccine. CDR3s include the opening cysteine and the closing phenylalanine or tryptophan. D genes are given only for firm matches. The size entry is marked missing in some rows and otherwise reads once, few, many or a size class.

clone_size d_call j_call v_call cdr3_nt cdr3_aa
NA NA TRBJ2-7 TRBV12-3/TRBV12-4 TGTGCCAGCGCAGGGACCTACGAGCAGTACTTC CASAGTYEQYF
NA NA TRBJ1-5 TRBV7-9 TGTGCCAGCAGTTCTAGCGCCAATCAGCCCCAGCATTTT CASSSSANQPQHF
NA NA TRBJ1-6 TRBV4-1 TGCGCCAGCAGCCCTCATTCGGGGAATAATTCACCCCTCCACTTT CASSPHSGNNSPLHF
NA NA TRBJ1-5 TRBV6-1 TGTGCCAGCAGTCCCGGGAGGGGTTTTAGCAATCAGCCCCAGCATTTT CASSPGRGFSNQPQHF
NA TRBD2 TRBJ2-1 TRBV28 TGTGCCAGCAGTGTAGCGGGAGCCAATGAGCAGTTCTTC CASSVAGANEQFF
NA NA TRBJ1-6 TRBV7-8 TGTGCCAGCAGCTTAGGAGGACAGTTCGTAGTCTCACCCCTCCACTTT CASSLGGQFVVSPLHF
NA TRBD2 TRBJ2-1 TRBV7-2 TGTGCCAGCAGCTTTAGCGGGGGGCTTAGCTCCTACAATGAGCAGTTCTTC CASSFSGGLSSYNEQFF
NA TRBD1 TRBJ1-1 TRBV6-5 TGTGCCAGCAGAGAGGACAGGGCGGCTTTCTTT CASREDRAAFF
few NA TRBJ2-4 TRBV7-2 TGTGCCAGCAGCTCAGGGGTAGTCAAAAACATTCAGTACTTC CASSSGVVKNIQYF
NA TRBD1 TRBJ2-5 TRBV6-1 TGTGCCAGCAGTGTGGCTCCGACAGGGATCCAAGAGACCCAGTACTTC CASSVAPTGIQETQYF
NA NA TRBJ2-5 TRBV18 TGTGCCAGCTCACCACTTGGGGGGCCTGGTGAGACCCAGTACTTC CASSPLGGPGETQYF
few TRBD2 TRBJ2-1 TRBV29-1 TGCAGCGTTGGAGGACTAGCGGCCCTCAATGAGCAGTTCTTC CSVGGLAALNEQFF
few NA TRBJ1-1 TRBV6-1 TGTGCCAGCAGTGGGGGGTTACCCAGGGGAAGGACTGAAGCTTTCTTT CASSGGLPRGRTEAFF
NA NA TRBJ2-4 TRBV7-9 TGTGCCAGCAGCTTAAGCAACATTCAGTACTTC CASSLSNIQYF
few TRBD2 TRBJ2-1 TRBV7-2 TGTGCCAGCAGCTTATGGGGACTAGCGGGATCCAATGAGCAGTTCTTC CASSLWGLAGSNEQFF
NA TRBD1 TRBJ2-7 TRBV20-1 TGCAGTGCTAGCTGGGACAGGGGGAACGAGCAGTACTTC CSASWDRGNEQYF
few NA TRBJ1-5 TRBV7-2 TGTGCCAGCAGCTTAGGATCAGGACTCAATCAGCCCCAGCATTTT CASSLGSGLNQPQHF
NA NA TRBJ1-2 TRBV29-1 TGCAGCGTTACAAGCAACTATGGCTACACCTTC CSVTSNYGYTF
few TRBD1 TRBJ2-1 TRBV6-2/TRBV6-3 TGTGCCAGCGGGAAACAGGGGGCCCACAATGAGCAGTTCTTC CASGKQGAHNEQFF
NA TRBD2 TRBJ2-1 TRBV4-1 TGCGCCAGCAGCCAAAGGCTCTCTAGCGGGAATAGAGTGAATGAGCAGTTCTTC CASSQRLSSGNRVNEQFF
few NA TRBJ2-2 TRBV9 TGTGCCAGCAGCTATCGGACAGCCGCCGGGGAGCTGTTTTTT CASSYRTAAGELFF
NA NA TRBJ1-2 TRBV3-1 TGTGCCAGCAGCCAAGACGGAGTGAACTATGGCTACACCTTC CASSQDGVNYGYTF
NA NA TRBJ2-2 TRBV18 TGTGCCAGCTCACCAATGTGTAACACCGGGGAGCTGTTTTTT CASSPMCNTGELFF
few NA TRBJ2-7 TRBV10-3 TGTGCCATCTATGACCGGGGCTACGAGCAGTACTTC CAIYDRGYEQYF
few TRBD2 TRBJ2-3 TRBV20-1 TGCAGTGCTAGAGAGAGTAGCGGGAGTTCAGATACGCAGTATTTT CSARESSGSSDTQYF
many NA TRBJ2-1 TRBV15 TGTGCCACCAGCAGAGACTCCGGGACTTACAATGAGCAGTTCTTC CATSRDSGTYNEQFF
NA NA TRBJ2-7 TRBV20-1 TGCAGTGCTAGAGATCCTCGAGGAGGTTACGAGCAGTACTTC CSARDPRGGYEQYF
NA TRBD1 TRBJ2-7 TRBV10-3 TGTGCCATCAGTGATCCAGGGGGAAACCACTACGAGCAGTACTTC CAISDPGGNHYEQYF
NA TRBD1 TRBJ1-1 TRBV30 TGTGCCTGGAGTATCTCGGACAGGGGAGATGGAGCTTTCTTT CAWSISDRGDGAFF